A single T cell receptor beta chain is shown here with its context. These data come from a study of T cell changes during pregnancy in multiple sclerosis. From germline, CDR1 is ENHRY and CDR2 SYGVKD. Trimming at V came to 7 bases and at J to 3 bases, leaving 4 bases not matched to a gene. CDR3 size: 13 residues. Assay: immunoSEQ multiplex PCR; the TCRdb copy retains only in-frame clones and omits some. The sample shows 46,000 or so clones, almost 90% of them seen only once. The starting material was peripheral blood, obtained in the second trimester of pregnancy. The chain has TRBV10-3 and TRBJ2-3; 7 nucleotides agree with TRBD2. The sequence derives from a female donor in good health, enrolled as a control in a pregnancy study. The CDR3 sequence: CAIKPAGTDTQYF. The CDR3 DNA follows: TGTGCCATCAAACCAGCGGGAACAGATACGCAGTATTTT.